The T cell receptor beta chain described here comes from a study of shared clonotypes between healthy human individuals. Study background: The cohort had two women and a few men, ages 18 to 49.

Recent acute infections and vaccinations were absent in the healthy HIV-negative adult donors. Between the trimmed V and J ends, which lost 5 bases and 4 bases, there was a span of 18 bases. Germline lookup yields CDR1 SGHAT and CDR2 FQDESV (reference sequence). The CDR3 is 15 residues long. At deep level, the assay was performed. Spread over ten immunoSEQ deep assay plates, unsorted PBMC DNA underwent sequencing. Produced via immunoSEQ multiplex PCR; TCRdb's table is partial and in-frame only. Among around 530,000 clones listed, around three quarters were seen once. The origin of this receptor is a woman aged 40 to 50 in good health. Some clones in this sample may be carry-over from other donors' samples. The chain combines TRBV11-1 with TRBJ2-7; maybe TRBD2 (6 bases). The sequenced sample was PBMCs. The CDR3 DNA reads as TGTGCCAGCAGCCACCCCCGGGGGAGCGGGTACGAGCAGTACTTC. Translation: CASSHPRGSGYEQYF.